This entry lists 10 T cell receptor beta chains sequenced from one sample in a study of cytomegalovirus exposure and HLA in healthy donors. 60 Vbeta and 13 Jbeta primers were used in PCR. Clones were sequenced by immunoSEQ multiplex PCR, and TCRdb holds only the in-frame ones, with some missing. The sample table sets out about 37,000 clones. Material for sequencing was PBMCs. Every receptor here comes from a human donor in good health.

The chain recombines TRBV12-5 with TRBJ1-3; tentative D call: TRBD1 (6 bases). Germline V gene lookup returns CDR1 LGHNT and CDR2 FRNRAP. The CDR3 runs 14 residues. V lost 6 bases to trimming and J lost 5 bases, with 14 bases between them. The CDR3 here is CASGIGGARNTIYF. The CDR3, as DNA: TGTGCTAGTGGCATAGGGGGGGCCCGAAACACCATATATTTT.

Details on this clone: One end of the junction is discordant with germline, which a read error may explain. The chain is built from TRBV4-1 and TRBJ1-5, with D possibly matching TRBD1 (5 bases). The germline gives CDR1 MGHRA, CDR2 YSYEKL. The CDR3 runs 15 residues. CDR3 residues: CASSPQGVGNQPRHF. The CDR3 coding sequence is TGCGCCAGCAGCCCCCAAGGGGTAGGAAATCAGCCCCGGCATTTT.

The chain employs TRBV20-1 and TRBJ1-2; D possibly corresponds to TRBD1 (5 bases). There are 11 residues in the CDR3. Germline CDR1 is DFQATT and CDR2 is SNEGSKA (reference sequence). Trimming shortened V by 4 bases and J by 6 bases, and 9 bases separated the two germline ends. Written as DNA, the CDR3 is TGCAGTGCTAACAGGAAGAATGGCTACACCTTC. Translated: CSANRKNGYTF.

The CDR3, as DNA: TGTGCCAGTAGTAAGAATGGTGGGCGGGGGCTGAACAATGAGCAGTTCTTC. Translation gives CASSKNGGRGLNNEQFF. The chain has TRBV19 and TRBJ2-1; tentative D call: TRBD2 (7 bases). The germline CDR1 and CDR2 sequences are LNHDA and SQIVND (reference sequence). CDR3 length: 17 residues. With 4 bases removed from V and 5 bases from J, the gap between germline ends came to 21 bases.

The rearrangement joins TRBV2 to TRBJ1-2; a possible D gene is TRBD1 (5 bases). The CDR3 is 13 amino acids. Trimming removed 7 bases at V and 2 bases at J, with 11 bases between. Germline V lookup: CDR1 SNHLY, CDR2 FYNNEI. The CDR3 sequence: CASTRGTNYGYTF. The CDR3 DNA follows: TGTGCCAGCACTAGGGGAACCAACTATGGCTACACCTTC.

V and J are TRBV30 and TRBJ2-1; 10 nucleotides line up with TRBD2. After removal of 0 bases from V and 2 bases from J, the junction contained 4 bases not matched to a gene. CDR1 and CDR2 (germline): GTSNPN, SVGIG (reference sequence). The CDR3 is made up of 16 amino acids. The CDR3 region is CAWSVGLAGAYNEQFF. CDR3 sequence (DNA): TGTGCCTGGAGTGTAGGGCTAGCGGGGGCCTACAATGAGCAGTTCTTC.

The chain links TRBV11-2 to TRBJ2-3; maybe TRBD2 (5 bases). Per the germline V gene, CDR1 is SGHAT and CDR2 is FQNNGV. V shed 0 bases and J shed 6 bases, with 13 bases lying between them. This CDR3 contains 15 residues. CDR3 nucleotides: TGTGCCAGCAGCTTAGATAAGGGAGAGGCGGATACGCAGTATTTT. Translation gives CASSLDKGEADTQYF.

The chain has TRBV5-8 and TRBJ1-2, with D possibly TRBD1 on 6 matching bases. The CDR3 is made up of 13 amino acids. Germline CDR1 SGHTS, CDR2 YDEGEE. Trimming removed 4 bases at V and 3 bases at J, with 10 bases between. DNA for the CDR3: TGTGCCAGCAGCCTACAGGGAGACTATGGCTACACCTTC. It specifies CASSLQGDYGYTF.

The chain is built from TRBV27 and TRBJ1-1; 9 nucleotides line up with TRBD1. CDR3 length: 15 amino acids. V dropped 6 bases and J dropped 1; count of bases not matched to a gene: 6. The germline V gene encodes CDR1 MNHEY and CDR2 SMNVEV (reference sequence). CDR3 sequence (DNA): TGTGCCAGCAGAAGGGACAGGGTAGGGAACACTGAAGCTTTCTTT. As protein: CASRRDRVGNTEAFF.

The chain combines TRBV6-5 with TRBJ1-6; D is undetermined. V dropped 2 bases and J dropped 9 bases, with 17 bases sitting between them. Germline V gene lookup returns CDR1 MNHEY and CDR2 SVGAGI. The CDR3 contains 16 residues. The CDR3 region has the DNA TGTGCCAGCAGTTACACGCGGGAAAGTTCGAGTTCACCCCTCCACTTT. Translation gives CASSYTRESSSSPLHF.